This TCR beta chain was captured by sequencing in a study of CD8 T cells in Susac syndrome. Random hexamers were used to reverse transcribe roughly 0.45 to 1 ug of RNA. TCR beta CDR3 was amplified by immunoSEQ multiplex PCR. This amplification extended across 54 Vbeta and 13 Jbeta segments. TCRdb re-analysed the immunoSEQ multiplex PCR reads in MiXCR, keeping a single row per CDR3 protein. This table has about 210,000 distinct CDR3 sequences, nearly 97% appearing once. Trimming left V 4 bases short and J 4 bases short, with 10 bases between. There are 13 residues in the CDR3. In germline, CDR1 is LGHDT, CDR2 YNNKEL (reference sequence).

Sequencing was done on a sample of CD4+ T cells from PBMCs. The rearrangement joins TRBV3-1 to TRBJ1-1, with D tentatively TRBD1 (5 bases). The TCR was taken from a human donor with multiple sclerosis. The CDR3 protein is CASSPSGTTEAFF. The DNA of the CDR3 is TGTGCCAGCAGCCCCTCAGGGACCACTGAAGCTTTCTTT.